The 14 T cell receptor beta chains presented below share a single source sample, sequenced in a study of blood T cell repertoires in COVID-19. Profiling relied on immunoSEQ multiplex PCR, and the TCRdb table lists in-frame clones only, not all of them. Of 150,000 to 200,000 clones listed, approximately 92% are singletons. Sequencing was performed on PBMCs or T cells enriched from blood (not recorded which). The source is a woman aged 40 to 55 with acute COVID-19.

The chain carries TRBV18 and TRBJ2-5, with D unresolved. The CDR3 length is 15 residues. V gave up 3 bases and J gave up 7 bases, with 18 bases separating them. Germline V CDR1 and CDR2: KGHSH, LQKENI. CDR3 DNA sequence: TGTGCCAGCTCACCCGTCCGTGAGACCCAGGCGACCCAGTACTTC. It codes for CASSPVRETQATQYF.

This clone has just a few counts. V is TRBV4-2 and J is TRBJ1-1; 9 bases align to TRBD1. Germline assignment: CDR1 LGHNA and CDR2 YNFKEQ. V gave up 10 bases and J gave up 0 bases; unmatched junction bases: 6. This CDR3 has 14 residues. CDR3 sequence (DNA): TGTGCCACTGGACAGGGGTCCCTGAACACTGAAGCTTTCTTT. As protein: CATGQGSLNTEAFF.

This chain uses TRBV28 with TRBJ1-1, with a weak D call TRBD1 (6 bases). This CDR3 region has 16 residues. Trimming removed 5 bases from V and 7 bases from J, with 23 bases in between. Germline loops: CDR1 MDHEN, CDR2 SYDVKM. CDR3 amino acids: CASSPRGYRERSEAFF. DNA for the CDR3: TGTGCCAGCAGTCCCCGGGGATACAGGGAGAGAAGTGAAGCTTTCTTT.

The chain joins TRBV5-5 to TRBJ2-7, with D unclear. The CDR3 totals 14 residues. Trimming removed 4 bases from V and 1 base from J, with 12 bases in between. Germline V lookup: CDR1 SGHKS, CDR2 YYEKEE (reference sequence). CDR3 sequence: CASSLTGWSYEQYF. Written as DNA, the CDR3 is TGTGCCAGCAGCCTGACCGGGTGGTCCTACGAGCAGTACTTC.

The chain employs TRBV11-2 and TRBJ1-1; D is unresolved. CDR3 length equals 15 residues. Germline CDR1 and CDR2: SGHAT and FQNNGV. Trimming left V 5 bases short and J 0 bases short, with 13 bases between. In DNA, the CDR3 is TGTGCCAGCAGCGAGCGGCCCCGTATGAACACTGAAGCTTTCTTT. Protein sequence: CASSERPRMNTEAFF.

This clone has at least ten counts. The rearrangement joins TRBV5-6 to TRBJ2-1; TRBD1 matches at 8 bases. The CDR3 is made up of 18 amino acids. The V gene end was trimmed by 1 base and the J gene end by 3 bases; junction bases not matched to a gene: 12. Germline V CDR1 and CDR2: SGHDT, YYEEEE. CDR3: CASSLIPRDRTFYNEQFF. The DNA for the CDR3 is TGTGCCAGCAGCTTGATCCCCCGGGACAGGACTTTCTACAATGAGCAGTTCTTC.

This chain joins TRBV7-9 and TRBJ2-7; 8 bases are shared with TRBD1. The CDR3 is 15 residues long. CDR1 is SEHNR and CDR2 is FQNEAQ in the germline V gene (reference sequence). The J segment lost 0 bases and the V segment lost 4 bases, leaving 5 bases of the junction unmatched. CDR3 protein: CASSSGTGASYEQYF. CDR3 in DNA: TGTGCCAGCAGCTCCGGGACAGGCGCCTCCTACGAGCAGTACTTC.

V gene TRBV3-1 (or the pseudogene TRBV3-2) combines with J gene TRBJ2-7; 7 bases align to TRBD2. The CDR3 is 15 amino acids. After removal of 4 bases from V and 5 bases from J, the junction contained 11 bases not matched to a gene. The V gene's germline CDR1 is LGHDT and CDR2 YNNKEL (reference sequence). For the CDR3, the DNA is TGTGCCAGCAGCCGAAGGACTAGTAGATCCCACGAGCAGTACTTC. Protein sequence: CASSRRTSRSHEQYF.

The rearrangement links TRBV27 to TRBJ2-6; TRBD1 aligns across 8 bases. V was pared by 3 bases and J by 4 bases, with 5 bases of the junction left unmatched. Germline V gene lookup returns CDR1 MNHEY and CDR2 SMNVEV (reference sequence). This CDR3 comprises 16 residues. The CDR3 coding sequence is TGTGCCAGCAGTTTCAGGACAGGGCCCGGGGCCAACGTCCTGACTTTC. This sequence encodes CASSFRTGPGANVLTF.

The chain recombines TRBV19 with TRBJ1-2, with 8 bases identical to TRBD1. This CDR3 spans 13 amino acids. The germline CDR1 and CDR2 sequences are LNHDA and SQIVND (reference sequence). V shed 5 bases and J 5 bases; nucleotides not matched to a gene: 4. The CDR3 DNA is TGTGCCAGTAGTCAGGGGGCACGGTATGGCTACACCTTC. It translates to CASSQGARYGYTF.

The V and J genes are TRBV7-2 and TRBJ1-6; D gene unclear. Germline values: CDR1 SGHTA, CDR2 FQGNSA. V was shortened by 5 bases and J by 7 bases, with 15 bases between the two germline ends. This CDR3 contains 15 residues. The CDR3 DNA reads TGTGCCAGCAGCCCGGCCAAGAGAGGGAATTCACCCCTCCACTTT. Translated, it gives CASSPAKRGNSPLHF.

The CDR3 protein is CASSLPPTGLSEKLFF. CDR3 DNA sequence: TGTGCCAGCAGTTTACCGCCTACAGGGCTAAGTGAAAAACTGTTTTTT. The chain is built from TRBV28 and TRBJ1-4, with D possibly matching TRBD1 (6 bases). Germline V gene sequence: CDR1 MDHEN, CDR2 SYDVKM. There are 16 residues in the CDR3. Trimming cost V 2 bases and J 7 bases, with 17 bases left between them.

CDR3 sequence: CASSTSGPGDGSPLHF. The CDR3 coding sequence is TGTGCCAGTAGTACCTCCGGGCCGGGGGATGGTTCACCCCTCCACTTT. This rearrangement joins TRBV19 to TRBJ1-6, with D perhaps TRBD1 (5 bases). V lost 4 bases and J lost 9, with 19 bases in between. Per the germline V gene, CDR1 is LNHDA and CDR2 is SQIVND (reference sequence). This CDR3 has 16 residues.

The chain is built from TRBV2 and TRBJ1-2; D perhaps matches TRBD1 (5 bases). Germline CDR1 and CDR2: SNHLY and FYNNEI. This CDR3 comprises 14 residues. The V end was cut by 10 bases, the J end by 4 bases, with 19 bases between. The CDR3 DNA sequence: TGTGCCACCATCTCCGACAGAGGATTCTATGGCTACACCTTC. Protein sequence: CATISDRGFYGYTF. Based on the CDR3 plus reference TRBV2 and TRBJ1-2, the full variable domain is EPEVTQTPSHQVTQMGQEVILRCVPISNHLYFYWYRQILGQKVEFLVSFYNNEISEKSEIFDDQFSVERPDGSNFTLKIRSTKLEDSAMYFCATISDRGFYGYTFGSGTRLTVV.